This entry describes one T cell receptor beta chain. Per the original methods: Scientists estimated how many nucleated cells there were by amplifying reference gene primers. TCRdb's table, derived via immunoSEQ multiplex PCR, lists solely in-frame clones and lacks some. V and J calls and clone size follow that table, whereas D and trimming were derived from the DNA. The sample yields approximately 180,000 clones, nearly 80% seen once. This CDR3 has 15 amino acids. In germline, CDR1 is MDHEN, CDR2 SYDVKM. V was shortened by 1 base and J by 1 base, with 8 bases between the two germline ends. This sample was taken from a study of blood T cell repertoires in COVID-19. As for the study in general: Both acute and convalescent COVID-19 samples were obtained from the United States, Italy and Spain. From T cells, B-cell-depleted T cells, or PBMCs came the material, which was cDNA or gDNA.

The source is a woman in her seventies with acute or convalescent COVID-19. The sequenced material came from peripheral blood. The chain recombines TRBV28 with TRBJ1-5; D unresolved. Written as DNA, the CDR3 is TGTGCCAGCAGTTTATCGGCGGGGAGCAATCAGCCCCAGCATTTT. It yields the protein CASSLSAGSNQPQHF. Complete variable domain (other parts from reference TRBV28 and TRBJ1-5): DVKVTQSSRYLVKRTGEKVFLECVQDMDHENMFWYRQDPGLGLRLIYFSYDVKMKEKGDIPEGYSVSREKKERFSLILESASTNQTSMYLCASSLSAGSNQPQHFGDGTRLSIL.